The 17 T cell receptor beta chains in this list originate from one sample, sequenced in a study of T cells in localized non-small cell lung cancer. TCRdb's table, derived via immunoSEQ multiplex PCR, lists solely in-frame clones and lacks some. The sample records over 25,000 clones, roughly 77% being singletons. The input for sequencing was peripheral blood, taken before any cancer treatment. The receptors were gathered from a male donor at least 60 years old with stage III squamous cell lung carcinoma.

V and J are TRBV5-6 and TRBJ2-7, with TRBD1 matching over 7 bases. The CDR3 totals 14 residues. J was trimmed by 0 bases and V by 4 bases; bases with no gene match: 4. Per germline, CDR1 SGHDT and CDR2 YYEEEE. CDR3 bases: TGTGCCAGCAGCGGACAGGAGAGCTCCTACGAGCAGTACTTC. Protein sequence: CASSGQESSYEQYF.

The CDR3 reads CASSQDLRTGGVGGELFF. The CDR3 coding sequence is TGCGCCAGCAGCCAAGACCTACGGACAGGGGGCGTTGGCGGGGAGCTGTTTTTT. This chain uses TRBV4-3 with TRBJ2-2, with 11 bases fitting TRBD1. The germline V gene has CDR1 LGHNA and CDR2 YSLEER. This CDR3 has 18 amino acids. Trimming at V came to 0 bases and at J to 7 bases, leaving 10 bases not matched to a gene.

There are a few counts of this clone. The CDR3 nucleotides are TGTGCCAGCAGTGAAAGCTGGACCACAGATACGCAGTATTTT. It translates to CASSESWTTDTQYF. This chain links TRBV6-1 with TRBJ2-3; D is undetermined. Germline CDR1 reads MNHNS; CDR2 reads SASEGT. The CDR3 length is 14 residues. Deletions cut 2 bases from V and 2 bases from J, with 8 bases between.

This sequence joins TRBV10-3 and TRBJ2-5; weak D call: TRBD2 (5 bases). The V end lost 3 bases, the J end lost 1 base, and 9 bases lay between the germline ends. The CDR3 covers 14 residues. CDR1 ENHRY and CDR2 SYGVKD come from the germline V gene. This CDR3 reads CAISEGTSQETQYF. DNA of the CDR3: TGTGCCATCAGTGAAGGAACTAGCCAAGAGACCCAGTACTTC.

The rearrangement joins TRBV5-1 to TRBJ1-4; the D is unclear. The CDR3 contains 14 residues. Germline V CDR1 and CDR2: SGHRS, YFSETQ. V lost 3 bases to trimming and J lost 8 bases, with 14 bases between them. The CDR3, as DNA: TGCGCCAGCAGCTCTGAGAGGGCGGGGGAAAAACTGTTTTTT. Its translation is CASSSERAGEKLFF.

This clone was observed a single time. V usage is TRBV10-3 and J usage is TRBJ1-3; D is perhaps TRBD1 (6 bases). Trimming took off 6 bases at V and 0 bases at J, with 9 bases between the two ends. The length of the CDR3 is 14 residues. Germline V gene sequence: CDR1 ENHRY, CDR2 SYGVKD. CDR3 coding DNA: TGTGCCATCAGGGGGACACCCTCTGGAAACACCATATATTTT. Residues: CAIRGTPSGNTIYF.

V is TRBV6-5 and J is TRBJ1-6, with D possibly being TRBD1 (6 bases). This CDR3 spans 13 amino acids. V lost 6 bases and J 7 bases, leaving 10 bases between the germline ends. Germline assignment: CDR1 MNHEY and CDR2 SVGAGI. CDR3 nucleotide sequence: TGTGCCAGCAGGCAGGGGCCGAATTCACCCCTCCACTTT. Its translation: CASRQGPNSPLHF.

The J gene is TRBJ2-7, the V gene TRBV11-2; 9 positions match TRBD2. This CDR3 is 17 amino acids long. CDR1 is SGHAT, CDR2 FQNNGV, per germline. With V trimmed by 4 bases and J by 3 bases, 13 bases remained unmatched. Written as DNA, the CDR3 is TGTGCCAGCAGCTCTCGGGGTAGCGGGGGCCCCAACTACGAGCAGTACTTC. Its translation is CASSSRGSGGPNYEQYF.

V usage is TRBV7-7 and J usage is TRBJ2-7, with 11 positions matching TRBD2. This CDR3 contains 14 residues. J lost 7 bases, V lost 3 bases, and 5 bases had no gene match. Germline CDR1 and CDR2: SSHAT and FNYEAQ (reference sequence). CDR3 sequence reads: CASSFSGGEGEQYF. CDR3 DNA: TGTGCCAGCAGCTTTAGCGGGGGGGAAGGTGAGCAGTACTTC.

The chain has TRBV19 and TRBJ2-7, with a weak D call TRBD1 (6 bases). Deletions cut 5 bases from V and 2 bases from J, with 13 bases between. The CDR3 sequence is 14 residues long. CDR1 is LNHDA and CDR2 is SQIVND in the germline V gene (reference sequence). CDR3 in DNA: TGTGCCAGTAGTGGGGGCGGTTCTACCTACGAGCAGTACTTC. Protein product: CASSGGGSTYEQYF.

The chain is built from TRBV11-3 and TRBJ2-2, with TRBD2 matching 14 bases. Germline lookup yields CDR1 SGHNT and CDR2 YENEEA. This CDR3 contains 16 residues. Losses at the gene ends were 5 bases for V and 4 bases for J; bases not matched to a gene: 3. The CDR3 protein is CASSQGLAGATGELFF. In nucleotides, the CDR3 is TGTGCCAGCAGCCAGGGACTAGCGGGAGCCACCGGGGAGCTGTTTTTT.

Note on this clone: Mismatch with germline at one junction end may stem from a read error. The chain employs TRBV6-1 and TRBJ1-5; possible D gene TRBD1, 5 bases. The CDR3 loop spans 12 amino acids. The V gene's germline CDR1 is MNHNS and CDR2 SASEGT. CDR3 sequence reads: CASSKVSGGEKF. CDR3 sequence (DNA): TGTGCCAGCAGTAAAGTGTCAGGAGGGGAGAAGTTT.

The V gene is TRBV6-6, the J gene TRBJ1-2; TRBD1 agrees at 8 bases. J was trimmed by 3 bases and V by 2 bases; bases with no gene match: 5. CDR1 is MNHNY and CDR2 is SVGAGI in the germline V gene (reference sequence). CDR3 size: 15 residues. This CDR3 reads CASSYIRQGHYGYTF. CDR3 bases: TGTGCCAGCAGTTACATACGACAGGGGCACTATGGCTACACCTTC.

This clone was recorded a few times. This chain uses TRBV10-3 with TRBJ2-7, with D maybe TRBD1 (6 bases). CDR1 is ENHRY and CDR2 is SYGVKD in the germline V gene. V lost 0 bases, J lost 8 bases, and 17 bases lay in between. There are 15 residues in the CDR3. CDR3 bases: TGTGCCATCAGTGAGTCCCCAGGGGAAAGGTATAAGCAGTACTTC. It yields the protein CAISESPGERYKQYF.

The chain joins TRBV15 to TRBJ2-5; TRBD2 is a possible D gene (5 bases). The germline CDR1 and CDR2 sequences are LNHNV and YYDKDF (reference sequence). This CDR3 has 14 amino acids. V was clipped by 0 bases and J by 7 bases, with 12 bases between them. The CDR3 loop reads CATSREEFRGTQYF. CDR3 nucleotide sequence: TGTGCCACCAGCAGAGAGGAGTTTCGGGGGACCCAGTACTTC.

The count of this clone is one. The V gene is TRBV30, the J gene TRBJ1-4; the D gene is possibly TRBD1 (6 bases). Trimming pared 4 bases from V and 6 bases from J, leaving 18 bases between. The germline V gene encodes CDR1 GTSNPN and CDR2 SVGIG (reference sequence). The CDR3 runs 15 residues. CDR3 coding DNA: TGTGCCTGGACAGCCGGACAGACGCGGGATGAAAAACTGTTTTTT. It is translated as CAWTAGQTRDEKLFF.

DNA for the CDR3: TGTGCCAGCAGCCCACACAGCGGGAGTCTGTCCTACGAGCAGTACTTC. As protein: CASSPHSGSLSYEQYF. V gene TRBV11-3 combines with J gene TRBJ2-7; 8 nucleotides agree with TRBD2. Looked up from germline, CDR1 is SGHNT and CDR2 is YENEEA. CDR3 length: 16 amino acids. With V trimmed by 5 bases and J by 1 base, 10 bases remained unmatched. Drawing the rest from reference TRBV11-3 and TRBJ2-7, the complete variable domain is EAGVVQSPRYKIIEKKQPVAFWCNPISGHNTLYWYLQNLGQGPELLIRYENEEAVDDSQLPKDRFSAERLKGVDSTLKIQPAELGDSAVYLCASSPHSGSLSYEQYFGPGTRLTVT.